This T cell receptor beta chain was sequenced for a study of blood T cell repertoires in COVID-19. Assignment of participants to cohorts was predicated upon participant-reported clinical history. V lost 5 bases, J lost 7 bases, and 9 bases stayed unmatched. This CDR3 has 15 residues. Germline V gene sequence: CDR1 SGHTS, CDR2 YDEGEE. Data came from immunoSEQ multiplex PCR; TCRdb stores just in-frame clones and leaves some out. The sample has about 400,000 clones, approximately 88% seen once; the top ten hold 2% to 2.5%. The chain links TRBV5-8 to TRBJ1-4, with TRBD1 matching 9 bases. Specimen: PBMCs or T cells enriched from blood (not recorded which). The TCR comes from a woman in her thirties or forties with acute COVID-19. The CDR3 loop reads CASRLSGQGIEKLFF. The CDR3 region has the DNA TGTGCCAGCAGGCTATCGGGACAGGGAATTGAAAAACTGTTTTTT.